The 10 T cell receptor beta chains in this list originate from one sample, sequenced in a study of T cell responses to AZD1222 COVID-19 vaccine. Sequenced by immunoSEQ multiplex PCR; TCRdb stores in-frame clones only, minus some. Among fewer than 150,000 clones listed, nearly 90% were seen once. Sequencing used peripheral blood, obtained 28 days after the second AZD1222 dose. The receptors stem from an adult who received the AZD1222 COVID-19 vaccine.

The CDR3 DNA is TGTGCCAGCTCTCTTGGGACTAGCGACTACAATGAGCAGTTCTTC. Its translation: CASSLGTSDYNEQFF. The chain combines TRBV18 with TRBJ2-1; the match to TRBD2 covers 10 bases. The CDR3 covers 15 residues. CDR1 is KGHSH, CDR2 LQKENI, per germline. Unmatched junction bases numbered 5, after V lost 6 bases and J lost 3 bases.

In the case of this clone: Other DNA sequences in the sample encode the same CDR3. The V gene is TRBV4-1, the J gene TRBJ1-2; TRBD1 agrees at 10 bases. Trimming took 4 bases from V and 0 from J; bases not matched to a gene: 2. The CDR3 loop spans 15 amino acids. From germline, CDR1 is MGHRA and CDR2 YSYEKL. This chain's CDR3 is CASSPGTGANYGYTF. The CDR3 region has the DNA TGCGCCAGCAGCCCAGGGACAGGGGCTAACTATGGCTACACCTTC.

The chain carries TRBV9 and TRBJ2-1; 8 bases map to TRBD2. This CDR3 is built from 13 residues. The V and J ends lost 7 bases and 7 bases, in that order; junction bases with no gene match: 7. Germline loops: CDR1 SGDLS, CDR2 YYNGEE. The CDR3 is CASRPGGINEQFF. The CDR3 DNA reads TGTGCCAGCCGCCCGGGGGGGATAAATGAGCAGTTCTTC.

CDR3 sequence: CASSPPAGHEQYF. The DNA of the CDR3 is TGTGCCAGCTCACCACCGGCAGGGCACGAGCAGTACTTC. V gene TRBV18 combines with J gene TRBJ2-7; D perhaps matches TRBD1 (5 bases). The ends were cut back, 0 bases at V and 5 bases at J, with 8 bases in the middle. The germline gives CDR1 KGHSH, CDR2 LQKENI. The CDR3 runs to 13 residues.

J is TRBJ2-1 and V is TRBV18; D is perhaps TRBD1 or TRBD2 (5 bases each). V lost 6 bases and J lost 2, with 14 bases in between. The germline V gene has CDR1 KGHSH and CDR2 LQKENI. The CDR3 is 15 amino acids. CDR3 DNA sequence: TGTGCCAGCTCTCAGGGAGAGGGGCCCTACAATGAGCAGTTCTTC. Protein sequence: CASSQGEGPYNEQFF.

V is TRBV4-3 and J is TRBJ1-2; 11 bases are shared with TRBD1. The length of the CDR3 is 14 residues. The germline gives CDR1 LGHNA, CDR2 YSLEER. With 4 bases clipped from V and 7 bases from J, the junction kept 5 bases outside the gene matches. CDR3 DNA sequence: TGCGCCAGCAGCCCGGGACAGGGGGTAGGTGGCTACACCTTC. As protein: CASSPGQGVGGYTF.

This chain links TRBV6-1 with TRBJ1-1; TRBD1 is a possible D gene (5 bases). Trimming shortened V by 1 base and J by 11 bases, and 14 bases separated the two germline ends. The germline CDR1 and CDR2 sequences are MNHNS and SASEGT. The CDR3 totals 13 residues. The CDR3 DNA sequence: TGTGCCAGCAGTGAAGTTAGGGCCTCAGGGGCTTTCTTT. Amino acids: CASSEVRASGAFF.

CDR3 nucleotides: TGTGCCAGCAGCCTCGCGTACGAGCAGTACTTC. Its translation: CASSLAYEQYF. The J gene is TRBJ2-7, the V gene TRBV5-5; D ambiguous. CDR1 and CDR2 from the germline V gene are SGHKS and YYEKEE (reference sequence). V lost 4 bases to trimming and J lost 4 bases, with 6 bases between them. CDR3 length: 11 residues.

The genes are TRBV7-4 and TRBJ2-4; D may be TRBD1 (5 bases). The V gene lost 5 bases and the J gene lost 9 bases, with 23 bases spanning the gap. CDR1 SGHVT and CDR2 SQSDAQ come from the germline V gene. CDR3 length: 16 amino acids. The CDR3 sequence is CASSAHKTANGRIQYF. In nucleotides, the CDR3 is TGTGCCAGCAGCGCACATAAGACAGCCAACGGGCGCATTCAGTACTTC.

The table lists this clone with a count of one. The V call is TRBV7-3, the J call TRBJ2-3, with no clear D. V shed 2 bases and J shed 2 bases, with 11 bases lying between them. CDR1 is SGHTA, CDR2 FQGTGA, per germline. The CDR3 is made up of 15 amino acids. In DNA, the CDR3 is TGTGCCAGCAGCTTATCGGTAGCACCCACAGATACGCAGTATTTT. This gives the protein CASSLSVAPTDTQYF.